This is a list of T cell receptor beta chains from one sample in a study of blood T cell repertoires in COVID-19. Produced via immunoSEQ multiplex PCR; TCRdb's table is partial and in-frame only. The sample carries tens of thousands of clones, around 80% recorded once. Sequenced sample: peripheral blood. Receptor source: a man older than 75 with acute or convalescent COVID-19. Each CDR3 is given with its conserved first and last residue. D genes are given only for firm matches. Clone size is shown for a subset of rows, as once, few, many or a class of expanded clone.

clone size	V gene	J gene	D gene	CDR3 protein	CDR3 DNA
.	TRBV29-1	TRBJ2-1	TRBD1	CSVRRTGGLNEQFF	TGCAGCGTTCGCCGGACAGGGGGCCTCAATGAGCAGTTCTTC
.	TRBV6-6	TRBJ1-1	.	CASLPGGEKAFF	TGTGCCAGCCTTCCTGGGGGGGAGAAAGCTTTCTTT
.	TRBV30	TRBJ1-2	TRBD1	CAWSRDRVYGYTF	TGTGCCTGGAGTCGGGACAGGGTGTATGGCTACACCTTC
.	TRBV27	TRBJ1-1	.	CASSPRGGGTEAFF	TGTGCCAGCAGCCCCAGGGGCGGGGGCACTGAAGCTTTCTTT
.	TRBV4-2	TRBJ2-1	.	CASSPGWDEQFF	TGTGCCAGCAGCCCGGGGTGGGATGAGCAGTTCTTC
.	TRBV4-1	TRBJ2-7	.	CASSQEWRKPGEQYF	TGCGCCAGCAGCCAAGAATGGCGGAAACCGGGAGAGCAGTACTTC
.	TRBV7-8	TRBJ2-1	.	CASSPRTGFDEQFF	TGTGCCAGCAGCCCGCGCACAGGGTTCGATGAGCAGTTCTTC
.	TRBV6-2/TRBV6-3	TRBJ2-4	TRBD2	CASTPSGGKGAKNIQYF	TGTGCCAGCACCCCCTCGGGGGGGAAGGGAGCCAAAAACATTCAGTACTTC
.	TRBV6-2/TRBV6-3	TRBJ1-1	.	CASSYGRGTSMNTEAFF	TGTGCCAGCAGTTATGGAAGGGGGACAAGTATGAACACTGAAGCTTTCTTT
.	TRBV6-6	TRBJ2-3	TRBD1	CASLPRTGGSRGYF	TGTGCCAGTCTCCCCAGGACAGGGGGTAGTCGAGGGTATTTT
.	TRBV9	TRBJ2-7	.	CASSPKKPGQAGGREQYF	TGTGCCAGCAGCCCGAAAAAACCTGGACAGGCGGGGGGTCGCGAGCAGTACTTC
medium-sized	TRBV13	TRBJ2-2	TRBD2	CASSLKRGGTGELFF	TGTGCCAGCAGCCTTAAGCGGGGGGGCACCGGGGAGCTGTTTTTT
.	TRBV5-1	TRBJ1-1	TRBD1	CASSLLGTGGTEAFF	TGCGCCAGCAGCTTGCTCGGGACAGGGGGCACTGAAGCTTTCTTT
.	TRBV5-1	TRBJ2-5	TRBD2	CASSGIAGEEETQYF	TGCGCCAGCAGCGGGATAGCGGGTGAAGAAGAGACCCAGTACTTC
.	TRBV19	TRBJ1-4	TRBD1	CASSPTGWAEKLFF	TGTGCCAGTAGCCCGACAGGGTGGGCTGAAAAACTGTTTTTT
.	TRBV27	TRBJ2-6	TRBD1	CASTLTGLEFSGANVLTF	TGTGCCAGCACCTTGACAGGGTTGGAGTTCTCTGGGGCCAACGTCCTGACTTTC
.	TRBV7-9	TRBJ1-1	.	CASSLAGADTEAFF	TGTGCCAGCAGCTTAGCAGGGGCGGACACTGAAGCTTTCTTT
.	TRBV27	TRBJ1-2	.	CASSYARGYGYTF	TGTGCCAGCAGCTACGCACGAGGCTATGGCTACACCTTC
.	TRBV21-1	TRBJ1-2	.	CASPGTDGYTF	TGTGCCAGCCCTGGGACAGATGGCTACACCTTC
few	TRBV5-1	TRBJ1-1	TRBD1	CASSTGGEAEAFF	TGCGCCAGCAGTACAGGGGGCGAGGCTGAAGCTTTCTTT
.	TRBV19	TRBJ2-1	TRBD1	CASTGQGASDQQFF	TGTGCCAGTACCGGACAGGGGGCGTCAGATCAGCAGTTCTTC
.	TRBV7-9	TRBJ1-5	TRBD1	CASSPGQGNQPQHF	TGTGCCAGCAGCCCCGGACAGGGCAATCAGCCCCAGCATTTT
.	TRBV6-5	TRBJ2-7	TRBD1	CASARTGGYEQYF	TGTGCCAGCGCTCGGACAGGGGGCTACGAGCAGTACTTC
.	TRBV14	TRBJ2-2	.	CASSQDIVAGELFF	TGTGCCAGCAGCCAAGATATAGTGGCCGGGGAGCTGTTTTTT
.	TRBV28	TRBJ1-2	.	CASSSSIILGYTF	TGTGCCAGCAGCTCTTCCATCATCCTAGGCTACACCTTC
.	TRBV19	TRBJ1-5	.	CASSTTVRQPQHF	TGTGCCAGTAGTACGACAGTGAGGCAGCCCCAGCATTTT
few	TRBV3-1/TRBV3-2	TRBJ1-6	.	CASSQARTAYNSPLHF	TGTGCCAGCAGCCAAGCGAGGACAGCCTATAATTCACCCCTCCACTTT
few	TRBV18	TRBJ1-6	TRBD1	CASSPTGDSPLHF	TGTGCCAGCTCACCGACAGGGGATTCACCCCTCCACTTT
.	TRBV12-5	TRBJ2-1	.	CASGGQGGEQFF	TGTGCTAGTGGGGGCCAGGGAGGCGAGCAGTTCTTC
few	TRBV6-5	TRBJ2-1	TRBD1	CASSRQGRNEQFF	TGTGCCAGCAGCAGACAGGGGAGAAATGAGCAGTTCTTC
.	TRBV5-1	TRBJ1-2	.	CASSFETENYGYTF	TGCGCCAGCAGCTTTGAGACAGAGAACTATGGCTACACCTTC
.	TRBV19	TRBJ1-2	.	CASSIYGIRGINYGYTF	TGTGCCAGTAGTATCTACGGTATAAGGGGGATAAACTATGGCTACACCTTC
once	TRBV24-1	TRBJ2-3	TRBD2	CATSDRPGAGEYTDTQYF	TGTGCCACCAGTGACCGCCCTGGGGCGGGGGAGTACACAGATACGCAGTATTTT
.	TRBV18	TRBJ2-2	.	CASSPTQENTGELFF	TGTGCCAGCTCACCCACCCAGGAGAACACCGGGGAGCTGTTTTTT
.	TRBV19	TRBJ2-7	.	CASSIDTYYEQYF	TGTGCCAGTAGTATTGACACATACTACGAGCAGTACTTC
few	TRBV11-1	TRBJ1-2	.	CASSLDRTLGGYTF	TGTGCCAGCAGCCTCGACAGAACCCTCGGCGGCTACACCTTC
.	TRBV5-1	TRBJ2-5	TRBD2	CASSLAGGGFQETQYF	TGCGCCAGCAGCTTGGCTGGCGGGGGGTTTCAAGAGACCCAGTACTTC
.	TRBV12-3/TRBV12-4	TRBJ1-2	.	CASSFGGAQGYTF	TGTGCCAGCAGTTTTGGGGGGGCGCAGGGCTACACCTTC
few	TRBV5-5	TRBJ2-2	TRBD2	CASSLDLRGYTGELFF	TGTGCCAGCAGCTTGGACTTGCGGGGGTACACCGGGGAGCTGTTTTTT